Described below is a single T cell receptor (beta chain) sequence and its context. The CDR3 sequence is 17 residues long. Trimming removed 2 bases at V and 3 bases at J, with 18 bases between. Germline V gene lookup returns CDR1 SGDLS and CDR2 YYNGEE. In the source study's methods: It was from reference gene primer amplification that nucleated cell counts were estimated. Sequenced by immunoSEQ multiplex PCR; TCRdb stores in-frame clones only, minus some. V and J calls plus clone size are reproduced from that table; the DNA served to infer D and trimming. The sample carries fewer than 35,000 clones, around 90% recorded once. The sample is drawn from a study of blood T cell repertoires in COVID-19. Study-level information: The origin of the acute and convalescent COVID-19 samples was the United States, Italy and Spain. T cells, B-cell-depleted T cells, or PBMCs supplied cDNA or gDNA.

This sequence was found in a woman in her forties or fifties with active COVID-19. The chain carries TRBV9 and TRBJ1-3; the D gene is possibly TRBD1 (5 bases). The sample comprised peripheral blood. The CDR3 sequence: CASSVSLIQADGNTIYF. DNA for the CDR3: TGTGCCAGCAGCGTCTCACTTATACAGGCAGATGGAAACACCATATATTTT.